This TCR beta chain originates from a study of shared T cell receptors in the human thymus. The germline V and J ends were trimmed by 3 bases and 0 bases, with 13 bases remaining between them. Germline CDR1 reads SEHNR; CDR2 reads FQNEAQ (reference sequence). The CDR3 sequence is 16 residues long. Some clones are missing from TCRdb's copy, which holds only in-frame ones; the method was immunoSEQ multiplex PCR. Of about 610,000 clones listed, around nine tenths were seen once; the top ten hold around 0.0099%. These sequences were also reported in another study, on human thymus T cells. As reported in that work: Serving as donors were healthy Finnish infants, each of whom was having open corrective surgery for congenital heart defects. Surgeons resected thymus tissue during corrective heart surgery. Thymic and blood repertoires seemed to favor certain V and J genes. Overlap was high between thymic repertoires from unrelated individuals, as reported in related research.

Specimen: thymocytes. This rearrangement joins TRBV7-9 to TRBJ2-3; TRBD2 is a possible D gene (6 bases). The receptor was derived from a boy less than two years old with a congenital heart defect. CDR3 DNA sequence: TGTGCCAGCAGCTTCATAGCGGAACCTAGCACAGATACGCAGTATTTT. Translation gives CASSFIAEPSTDTQYF.